What follows are 28 T cell receptor beta chains derived from one specimen sequenced in a study of beta chain features in type 1 diabetes. Sequencing targeted expressed TCRB transcripts, as all isolated RNA had been reverse transcribed. The protocol was immunoSEQ multiplex PCR, while the TCRdb copy is restricted to in-frame clones and leaves out a portion. The top ten hold under 0.02% of the sample, which has approximately 400,000 clones, approximately 15% seen once. Material: naive CD4+ T cells from blood. The source of these receptors is a woman younger than 35 in good health.

This clone was seen a handful of times. The chain recombines TRBV10-3 with TRBJ2-1; possibly TRBD1 for D (6 bases). CDR3 length: 16 residues. Germline V CDR1 and CDR2: ENHRY, SYGVKD. V was pared by 0 bases and J by 6 bases, with 15 bases between. The CDR3, as DNA: TGTGCCATCAGTGAGTCCGGCAGGGGTGGGAGCAATGAGCAGTTCTTC. This encodes CAISESGRGGSNEQFF.

A few counts support this clone. This chain links TRBV19 with TRBJ2-5; 8 positions agree with TRBD2. CDR1 and CDR2 (germline): LNHDA, SQIVND (reference sequence). The CDR3 covers 15 residues. Trimming took 4 bases from V and 4 from J; bases not matched to a gene: 8. Here the CDR3 DNA reads TGTGCCAGTAGTAGGACGGGAGGGTATAGAGAGACCCAGTACTTC. Amino acids: CASSRTGGYRETQYF.

This clone has more than one count but fewer than ten. V is TRBV10-3 and J is TRBJ2-3, with 7 bases lining up with TRBD2. The germline V gene has CDR1 ENHRY and CDR2 SYGVKD. Losses at the gene ends were 4 bases for V and 2 bases for J; bases not matched to a gene: 9. This CDR3 is 16 amino acids long. This CDR3 is CAISAKASGDTDTQYF. CDR3 sequence (DNA): TGTGCCATCAGTGCTAAGGCTAGCGGAGACACAGATACGCAGTATTTT.

In its sample, this clone was seen a few times. The rearrangement links TRBV6-6 to TRBJ1-5; no firm D call. The CDR3 is made up of 15 amino acids. Trimming shortened V by 6 bases and J by 0 bases, and 12 bases separated the two germline ends. In germline, CDR1 is MNHNY, CDR2 SVGAGI (reference sequence). CDR3 sequence: CASRFGESSNQPQHF. The CDR3 DNA follows: TGTGCCAGCAGATTCGGGGAGTCTAGCAATCAGCCCCAGCATTTT.

A note on this clone: The same CDR3 also results from other DNA sequences found in this sample. The chain carries TRBV4-1 and TRBJ2-4, with TRBD2 identical over 8 bases. Germline V gene sequence: CDR1 MGHRA, CDR2 YSYEKL. There are 17 residues in the CDR3. V gave up 0 bases and J gave up 0 bases; unmatched junction bases: 4. The CDR3 bases are TGCGCCAGCAGCCAAGATAGTAGCGGGGTAGCCAAAAACATTCAGTACTTC. Its protein product is CASSQDSSGVAKNIQYF.

This clone was seen more than once but under ten times. V usage is TRBV14 and J usage is TRBJ2-2; D not resolved. CDR3 length: 14 amino acids. Trimming stripped 1 base from V and 5 bases from J, with 8 bases between. CDR1 SGHDN and CDR2 FVKESK come from the germline V gene. CDR3 in DNA: TGTGCCAGCAGCCAAGCCCAGGCTACCGGGGAGCTGTTTTTT. Translated: CASSQAQATGELFF.

The V call is TRBV11-3, the J call TRBJ2-3, with 10 bases aligning to TRBD2. This CDR3 comprises 15 residues. With V trimmed by 1 base and J by 5 bases, 3 bases remained unmatched. Germline V gives CDR1 SGHNT, CDR2 YENEEA. For the CDR3, the DNA is TGTGCCAGCAGCTTAGGACTAGCGGGTGGAGATACGCAGTATTTT. The encoded protein is CASSLGLAGGDTQYF.

This clone was observed a few times. The chain links TRBV4-2 to TRBJ1-4; D unclear. V lost 1 base and J 1 base, leaving 7 bases between the germline ends. The CDR3 covers 15 residues. Germline-derived CDR1 and CDR2 are LGHNA and YNFKEQ. For the CDR3, the DNA is TGTGCCAGCAGCCAAGTTCGGGTAACTAATGAAAAACTGTTTTTT. Encoded protein: CASSQVRVTNEKLFF.

This clone was observed a few times. The chain links TRBV10-3 to TRBJ1-1; D uncertain. Trimming removed 1 base from V and 11 bases from J, with 11 bases in between. CDR3 length: 12 residues. Germline V gives CDR1 ENHRY, CDR2 SYGVKD. In nucleotides, the CDR3 is TGTGCCATCAGTGAGTTGGGCGCCAGGGCTTTCTTT. Its translation: CAISELGARAFF.

This clone turned up a few times. This chain connects TRBV30 to TRBJ1-2; D is uncertain. V lost 4 bases and J 5 bases, leaving 11 bases between the germline ends. Germline V gives CDR1 GTSNPN, CDR2 SVGIG (reference sequence). The CDR3 runs to 12 residues. The CDR3 DNA reads TGTGCCTGGACCAGAAGCGGTTATGGCTACACCTTC. Encoded protein: CAWTRSGYGYTF.

This clone appeared a few times. V gene TRBV7-9 combines with J gene TRBJ1-5; D unresolved. Deletions cut 1 base from V and 4 bases from J, with 11 bases between. Germline V CDR1 and CDR2: SEHNR, FQNEAQ (reference sequence). The CDR3 is 15 amino acids. Written as DNA, the CDR3 is TGTGCCAGCAGCTTAGACGGTTTAACGAATCAGCCCCAGCATTTT. It encodes CASSLDGLTNQPQHF. The entire variable domain, with the rest obtained from reference TRBV7-9 and TRBJ1-5, is as follows: DTGVSQNPRHKITKRGQNVTFRCDPISEHNRLYWYRQTLGQGPEFLTYFQNEAQLEKSRLLSDRFSAERPKGSFSTLEIQRTEQGDSAMYLCASSLDGLTNQPQHFGDGTRLSIL.

The chain employs TRBV14 and TRBJ2-3; D possibly corresponds to TRBD2 (6 bases). Per germline, CDR1 SGHDN and CDR2 FVKESK. The CDR3 has 15 residues. The V end lost 0 bases, the J end lost 7 bases, and 14 bases lay between the germline ends. The CDR3 DNA follows: TGTGCCAGCAGCCAAGAGAACTCCGCGGGGAATACGCAGTATTTT. Translated, it gives CASSQENSAGNTQYF.

This clone appeared a few times. The chain combines TRBV14 with TRBJ2-2, with 10 positions matching TRBD2. CDR3 length equals 16 residues. Per germline, CDR1 SGHDN and CDR2 FVKESK. Losses at the gene ends were 1 base for V and 7 bases for J; bases not matched to a gene: 6. The CDR3, as DNA: TGTGCCAGCAGCCAAGCTAGCGGGAGCCGTTACGGGGAGCTGTTTTTT. Amino acid sequence: CASSQASGSRYGELFF.

The rearrangement links TRBV7-9 to TRBJ2-7; D is possibly TRBD1 (5 bases). Trimming cost V 4 bases and J 4 bases, with 14 bases left between them. CDR1 and CDR2 from the germline V gene are SEHNR and FQNEAQ (reference sequence). The CDR3 sequence is 14 residues long. The CDR3, as DNA: TGTGCCAGCAGCTACCAGGGAAGGTATTACGAGCAGTACTTC. Amino acids: CASSYQGRYYEQYF.

This clone came up a few times. The gene calls are TRBV4-3 and TRBJ1-2; 9 bases align to TRBD1. The CDR3 sequence is 16 residues long. From germline, CDR1 is LGHNA and CDR2 YSLEER. Trimming at V came to 0 bases and at J to 7 bases, leaving 9 bases not matched to a gene. The CDR3 protein is CASSQEPGQGYGGYTF. The CDR3 DNA sequence: TGCGCCAGCAGCCAAGAACCGGGACAGGGTTATGGTGGCTACACCTTC.

The sample holds a few counts of this clone. This chain uses TRBV30 with TRBJ2-1, with D possibly being TRBD1 (6 bases). Germline V lookup: CDR1 GTSNPN, CDR2 SVGIG (reference sequence). Trimming pared 0 bases from V and 5 bases from J, leaving 8 bases between. The CDR3 loop spans 13 amino acids. The CDR3 nucleotides read TGTGCCTGGAGTGTAGGGGGTAACAATGAGCAGTTCTTC. Protein product: CAWSVGGNNEQFF. The full variable domain, with the rest looked up from reference TRBV30 and TRBJ2-1, is SQTIHQWPATLVQPVGSPLSLECTVEGTSNPNLYWYRQAAGRGLQLLFYSVGIGQISSEVPQNLSASRPQDRQFILSSKKLLLSDSGFYLCAWSVGGNNEQFFGPGTRLTVL.

V gene TRBV29-1 combines with J gene TRBJ2-7; a possible D gene is TRBD2 (6 bases). The germline V gene has CDR1 SQVTM and CDR2 ANQGSEA. This CDR3 comprises 17 residues. Trimming took 1 base from V and 0 from J, leaving 19 bases between them. The CDR3 DNA is TGCAGCGTTGAAGCCAGGAAGCGTGGAGGGTCCTCCTACGAGCAGTACTTC. It yields the protein CSVEARKRGGSSYEQYF.

V usage is TRBV5-4 and J usage is TRBJ2-1; 14 nucleotides line up with TRBD2. This CDR3 has 16 amino acids. Trimming cost V 0 bases and J 5 bases; bases outside gene matches: 1. The germline V gene has CDR1 SGHNT and CDR2 YYREEE (reference sequence). The CDR3 reads CASSLGGLAGDNEQFF. The DNA of the CDR3 is TGTGCCAGCAGCTTGGGGGGACTAGCGGGAGACAATGAGCAGTTCTTC.

This clone was seen a handful of times. This chain uses TRBV4-3 with TRBJ1-4; 8 nucleotides agree with TRBD1. Germline assignment: CDR1 LGHNA and CDR2 YSLEER. The CDR3 contains 18 residues. Trimming cost V 1 base and J 5 bases; bases outside gene matches: 12. The CDR3 DNA reads TGCGCCAGCAGCCAAGGTTTGAACCCGGGACAGGAAAATGAAAAACTGTTTTTT. Its protein is CASSQGLNPGQENEKLFF.

The chain links TRBV18 to TRBJ2-7; 7 positions agree with TRBD1. The CDR3 runs to 15 residues. Germline loops: CDR1 KGHSH, CDR2 LQKENI. With 3 bases clipped from V and 4 bases from J, the junction kept 9 bases outside the gene matches. The DNA for the CDR3 is TGTGCCAGCTCACCTCCGGGACAGCTTATGTACGAGCAGTACTTC. Amino acid sequence: CASSPPGQLMYEQYF.

This clone has more than one count but fewer than ten. J is TRBJ1-5 and V is TRBV19, with TRBD1 matching 7 bases. The CDR3 is 13 residues long. Trimming cost V 6 bases and J 14 bases; bases outside gene matches: 13. Germline V CDR1 and CDR2: LNHDA, SQIVND (reference sequence). The CDR3 DNA follows: TGTGCCAGTAGCGGAGGACAGGTGGGACTCGAGCATTTT. This codes for CASSGGQVGLEHF.

The genes are TRBV7-3 and TRBJ2-1; possibly TRBD2 for D (5 bases). The germline CDR1 and CDR2 sequences are SGHTA and FQGTGA. With 2 bases removed from V and 8 bases from J, the gap between germline ends came to 16 bases. The CDR3 has 15 amino acids. In DNA form, the CDR3 reads TGTGCCAGCAGCTTACTGTTCTCTAGCTTCGATGAGCAGTTCTTC. This codes for CASSLLFSSFDEQFF.

In its sample, this clone was seen a few times. This CDR3 reads CARGQGEADTQYF. The CDR3 nucleotides read TGTGCCAGGGGACAGGGTGAGGCAGATACGCAGTATTTT. This chain joins TRBV2 and TRBJ2-3, with 9 bases that match TRBD1. V lost 9 bases, J lost 4 bases, and 5 bases stayed unmatched. CDR1 SNHLY and CDR2 FYNNEI come from the germline V gene. This CDR3 has 13 residues.

This chain uses TRBV18 with TRBJ1-2; no clear D gene. The CDR3 length is 12 residues. Per the germline V gene, CDR1 is KGHSH and CDR2 is LQKENI. V was trimmed by 5 bases and J by 13 bases, leaving 17 bases between them. CDR3 protein: CASSTRNGERTF. In DNA, the CDR3 is TGTGCCAGCTCAACCCGGAACGGGGAACGCACCTTC.

This clone was counted between two and nine times. The chain joins TRBV10-3 to TRBJ2-3; 7 positions match TRBD2. Germline V gene data show CDR1 as ENHRY and CDR2 as SYGVKD. V shed 0 bases and J 3 bases; nucleotides not matched to a gene: 3. This CDR3 has 15 residues. CDR3 coding DNA: TGTGCCATCAGTGAGTCTAGCGGGCAGACAGATACGCAGTATTTT. The encoded protein is CAISESSGQTDTQYF.

This clone was seen more than once but under ten times. This CDR3 is also generated by other DNA sequences in the sample. This chain joins TRBV30 and TRBJ1-5; 8 nucleotides agree with TRBD1. With V trimmed by 3 bases and J by 4 bases, 2 bases remained unmatched. The germline V gene has CDR1 GTSNPN and CDR2 SVGIG (reference sequence). The CDR3 spans 13 residues. The CDR3 DNA reads as TGTGCCTGGAGCAGGACAGGGAATCAGCCCCAGCATTTT. Translating it yields CAWSRTGNQPQHF.

This clone was seen only a few times. The chain employs TRBV5-1 and TRBJ2-2, with no clear D. This CDR3 is built from 14 residues. Trimming left V 0 bases short and J 4 bases short, with 7 bases between. Looked up from germline, CDR1 is SGHRS and CDR2 is YFSETQ. DNA of the CDR3: TGCGCCAGCAGCTTGGACCAAGCCACCGGGGAGCTGTTTTTT. This encodes CASSLDQATGELFF.

The chain links TRBV15 to TRBJ1-5; the match to TRBD1 covers 7 bases. V lost 0 bases to trimming and J lost 7 bases; unmatched junction nucleotides: 9. This CDR3 spans 16 amino acids. Germline CDR1 reads LNHNV; CDR2 reads YYDKDF (reference sequence). CDR3: CATSRDRSGGRQPQHF. CDR3 in DNA: TGTGCCACCAGCAGAGATCGATCAGGGGGGCGGCAGCCCCAGCATTTT.